This T cell receptor beta chain was identified in a study of cytomegalovirus exposure and HLA in healthy donors. On this clone itself: Antigen: not known.

Study-wide points: When presence/absence was analysed, sequencing depth was taken to be roughly uniform across donors.

Likely unrecorded immune exposures existed in these nominally healthy donors. PCR amplification relied on 60 Vbeta primers (plus 13 Jbeta primers). Only in-frame clones appear in the TCRdb table, and some are missing; sequencing was by immunoSEQ multiplex PCR. The table has some 130,000 clones, 80% seen once. The TCR sequence derives from a man aged 30 to 45 in good health. Sequencing used PBMCs.

The CDR3 DNA reads as TGCAGCGTTGCGGACGGGACCGGGGGTCATGGCTACACCTTC. Translated, it gives CSVADGTGGHGYTF. The chain is built from TRBV29-1 and TRBJ1-2; possibly TRBD1 for D (5 bases). V gave up 4 bases and J gave up 6 bases, with 18 bases separating them. This CDR3 region has 14 residues. Germline CDR1 SQVTM, CDR2 ANQGSEA.